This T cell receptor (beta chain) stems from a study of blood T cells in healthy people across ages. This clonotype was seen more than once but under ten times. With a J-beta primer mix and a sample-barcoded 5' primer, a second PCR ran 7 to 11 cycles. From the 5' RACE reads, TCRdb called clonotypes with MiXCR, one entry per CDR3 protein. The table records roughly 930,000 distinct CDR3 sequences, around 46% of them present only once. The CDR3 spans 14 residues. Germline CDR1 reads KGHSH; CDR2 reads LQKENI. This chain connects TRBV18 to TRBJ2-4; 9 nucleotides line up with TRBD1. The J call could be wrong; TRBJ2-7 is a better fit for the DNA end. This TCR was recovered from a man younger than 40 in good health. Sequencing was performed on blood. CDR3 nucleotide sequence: TGTGCCAGCTCACCCCGGGACAGGGTGGACGAGCAGTACTTC. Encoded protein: CASSPRDRVDEQYF.